This T cell receptor beta chain was sequenced for a study of long-term antiretroviral therapy in people with HIV. Study in general: Collection dates of the earliest samples fall about a decade before the 2015 immediate-ART recommendation.

Whole-study findings and limits: Repertoires looked antigen-experienced, with only a slight naive shift after ART.

In each sample, roughly 0.95-10 million cryopreserved PBMC were present before DNA extraction. To note about this clone: Its specificity is unknown.

It was version v3.0 of the immunoSEQ assay that was run at survey level. Clones were read by immunoSEQ multiplex PCR, and TCRdb kept only the in-frame ones, dropping some. Altogether about 34,000 clones are present, 94% being singletons, with the ten largest covering 3.5% to 4.5%. V was shortened by 4 bases and J by 7 bases, with 15 bases between the two germline ends. The CDR3 has 15 amino acids. Germline V gene sequence: CDR1 SGHKS, CDR2 YYEKEE (reference sequence). The origin of this receptor is a woman between 45 and 60 years old with HIV. The chain recombines TRBV5-5 with TRBJ1-6; D is undetermined. The sample here was unsorted PBMCs, taken just over 5 years after starting antiretroviral therapy. The CDR3 sequence is CASSRATPPNSPLHF. The CDR3 DNA is TGTGCCAGCAGCAGGGCGACACCTCCCAATTCACCCCTCCACTTT.